The clone carrying this T cell receptor (beta chain) was seen ten or more times. Its specificity is unknown. The data belong to a study of T-cell reconstitution after alpha-beta-depleted transplantation in children. Per the germline V gene, CDR1 is SEHNR and CDR2 is FQNEAQ (reference sequence). V dropped 7 bases and J dropped 8; count of bases not matched to a gene: 17. The CDR3 covers 16 residues. Study results and caveats: Elevated TCRbeta diversity at day 60 was traced, in some patients, to surviving recipient T cells and thymic progenitors. Diversity and T-cell counts at one year after transplant derived mostly from new T cells. Several hundred graft clones that had expanded were reportedly the source of alpha-beta T cells about two months after transplant.

For TCRbeta, the library was prepared with unique molecular identifiers. TCRdb re-called the PCR reads through MiXCR, storing one row per CDR3 protein. The sample includes about 440,000 distinct CDR3 sequences, 43% seen only once; the top ten take about 30%. The clonotype originates from a girl aged 2 to 9 with aplastic anemia, due to receive a stem cell transplant. Sequenced here: PBMCs, sampled before TCRalphabeta/CD19-depleted stem cell transplant. The chain has TRBV7-9 and TRBJ1-3, with 7 bases lining up with TRBD1. The CDR3 DNA reads TGTGCCAGCAACCGCGGGCTAGGGGGCTTAGAGGACACCATATATTTT. Encoded protein: CASNRGLGGLEDTIYF.